The sequence of this TCR beta chain was determined in a study of long-term antiretroviral therapy in people with HIV. Sequencing used immunoSEQ v3.0 at survey level. Here immunoSEQ multiplex PCR was the method, and the copy in TCRdb shows in-frame clones only, minus some. Here the sample spans about 24,000 clones, 70% to 85% being singletons. The ends were cut back, 6 bases at V and 4 bases at J, with 18 bases in the middle. The CDR3 sequence is 15 residues long. Germline V gene lookup returns CDR1 SNHLY and CDR2 FYNNEI. Sample: unsorted PBMCs, taken 4.4 years after starting antiretroviral therapy. The rearrangement links TRBV2 to TRBJ1-1; D might be TRBD1 (5 bases). The sequence derives from a man in his thirties or forties with HIV. The CDR3 protein is CASSISLLGGTEAFF. CDR3 coding DNA: TGTGCCAGCAGCATCAGCCTCTTGGGGGGCACTGAAGCTTTCTTT.